What follows are 30 T cell receptor beta chains derived from one specimen sequenced in a study of Graves' ophthalmopathy and Graves' hyperthyroidism. The authors amplified TCR beta CDR3 regions, and they did so from RNA transcripts for repertoire sequencing. HTBI primers primed a first-round RT-PCR, and a second-round multiplex PCR followed. Each CDR3 protein is one row after TCRdb ran MiXCR on the multiplex PCR reads. Among under 350,000 distinct CDR3 sequences listed, roughly 16% were seen once. Sequenced input: peripheral blood. These receptor sequences come from an adult man with Graves' ophthalmopathy.

The table lists this clonotype with many counts. The chain couples TRBV13 to TRBJ1-1, with TRBD1 matching over 10 bases. Germline V lookup: CDR1 PRHDT, CDR2 FYEKMQ (reference sequence). V lost 5 bases, J lost 5 bases, and 8 bases stayed unmatched. The CDR3 loop spans 15 amino acids. The CDR3: CASSLRQGAWTEAFF. DNA of the CDR3: TGTGCCAGCAGCCTAAGACAGGGGGCATGGACTGAAGCTTTCTTT.

This clonotype has at least ten counts. J is TRBJ2-6 and V is TRBV5-1; 9 nucleotides agree with TRBD1. Trimming at V came to 5 bases and at J to 0 bases, leaving 9 bases not matched to a gene. Germline lookup yields CDR1 SGHRS and CDR2 YFSETQ. The CDR3 length is 18 residues. CDR3 sequence: CASSPDRGEFSGANVLTF. CDR3 nucleotides: TGCGCCAGCAGTCCGGACAGGGGCGAGTTCTCTGGGGCCAACGTCCTGACTTTC.

This clonotype was seen at least ten times. V usage is TRBV19 and J usage is TRBJ2-5; 11 nucleotides agree with TRBD2. The V gene's germline CDR1 is LNHDA and CDR2 SQIVND (reference sequence). Trimming removed 7 bases from V and 0 bases from J; junction bases left unmatched: 4. The CDR3 has 15 residues. The CDR3 DNA sequence: TGTGCCAGTACTTCTAGCGGGAGGTACCAAGAGACCCAGTACTTC. This gives the protein CASTSSGRYQETQYF.

This clonotype has at least ten counts. The chain uses TRBV2 and TRBJ1-5, with 8 bases matching TRBD1. The V gene's germline CDR1 is SNHLY and CDR2 FYNNEI. The ends lost 7 bases at V and 0 bases at J; junction bases unmatched: 8. This CDR3 comprises 16 residues. CDR3 coding DNA: TGTGCCAGCAAGACAGGGGTAGCGGCTAGCAATCAGCCCCAGCATTTT. Amino acid sequence: CASKTGVAASNQPQHF.

CDR3 amino acids: CASSSGTAPYGYTF. The CDR3 bases are TGTGCCAGCAGTTCCGGGACAGCACCCTATGGCTACACCTTC. V gene TRBV28 combines with J gene TRBJ1-2, with TRBD1 matching 7 bases. CDR1 is MDHEN and CDR2 is SYDVKM in the germline V gene. The V and J ends lost 4 bases and 4 bases, in that order; junction bases with no gene match: 6. CDR3 size: 14 residues.

The V call is TRBV27, the J call TRBJ2-5; D is unclear. Trimming pared 0 bases from V and 1 base from J, leaving 6 bases between. The CDR3 is 14 amino acids. Looked up from germline, CDR1 is MNHEY and CDR2 is SMNVEV (reference sequence). The CDR3 protein is CASSLSVFQETQYF. As DNA, the CDR3 is TGTGCCAGCAGTTTATCTGTGTTCCAAGAGACCCAGTACTTC.

This clonotype was seen ten or more times. One end of the junction fails to match germline, which may point to a read error. J is TRBJ2-3 and V is TRBV2; 9 bases map to TRBD2. The CDR3 covers 16 residues. Germline V gene data show CDR1 as SNHLY and CDR2 as FYNNEI. The CDR3, as DNA: TGTGCCAGCAGCCCGGAAGGGGCGGGAGGGACAGATGCGCAGTATTTT. As protein: CASSPEGAGGTDAQYF.

This clonotype was seen at least ten times. This chain uses TRBV12-3 or TRBV12-4 with TRBJ1-5; possible D gene TRBD1, 6 bases. The CDR3 totals 11 residues. With 3 bases removed from V and 13 bases from J, the gap between germline ends came to 10 bases. The CDR3 bases are TGTGCCAGCAGTTTTAAGCAGGGGCAGCATTTT. Protein: CASSFKQGQHF.

Ten or more counts support this clonotype. V gene TRBV29-1 combines with J gene TRBJ1-1; TRBD1 matches 7 bases. The CDR3 contains 15 residues. CDR1 is SQVTM, CDR2 ANQGSEA, per germline. The trim removed 3 bases at V and 0 bases at J, leaving 7 bases unmatched. CDR3: CSVDRQGGMNTEAFF. The CDR3 nucleotides read TGCAGCGTTGATCGTCAGGGGGGGATGAACACTGAAGCTTTCTTT. The full variable domain, completed using reference TRBV29-1 and TRBJ1-1, is SAVISQKPSRDICQRGTSLTIQCQVDSQVTMMFWYRQQPGQSLTLIATANQGSEATYESGFVIDKFPISRPNLTFSTLTVSNMSPEDSSIYLCSVDRQGGMNTEAFFGQGTRLTVV.

This clonotype was seen at least ten times. The genes are TRBV30 and TRBJ2-1; maybe TRBD1 (7 bases). Trimming stripped 4 bases from V and 9 bases from J, with 25 bases between. The CDR3 runs 16 residues. Per the germline V gene, CDR1 is GTSNPN and CDR2 is SVGIG (reference sequence). CDR3 residues: CAWNAKVGGGGGEQFF. The CDR3 DNA is TGTGCCTGGAACGCGAAGGTCGGAGGAGGGGGCGGTGAGCAGTTCTTC.

This clonotype was observed many times. This rearrangement joins TRBV20-1 to TRBJ2-5, with a tentative D call TRBD2 (6 bases). Germline values: CDR1 DFQATT, CDR2 SNEGSKA (reference sequence). The CDR3 sequence is 14 residues long. V lost 4 bases and J lost 5, with 17 bases in between. For the CDR3, the DNA is TGCAGTGCTACAGTGGGGGGTGCAGGGGAGACCCAGTACTTC. Protein product: CSATVGGAGETQYF.

In its sample, this clonotype was seen many times. The chain employs TRBV27 and TRBJ1-1; D is unclear. V was pared by 0 bases and J by 2 bases, with 10 bases between. Germline V gene lookup returns CDR1 MNHEY and CDR2 SMNVEV (reference sequence). This CDR3 contains 15 residues. Here the CDR3 DNA reads TGTGCCAGCAGTTTATCGGTCCTCCAAAACACTGAAGCTTTCTTT. Its protein is CASSLSVLQNTEAFF.

This clonotype occurred many times. The chain employs TRBV13 and TRBJ1-4; D not certain. The germline V gene has CDR1 PRHDT and CDR2 FYEKMQ (reference sequence). Trimming pared 5 bases from V and 6 bases from J, leaving 13 bases between. This CDR3 is built from 14 residues. CDR3 sequence (DNA): TGTGCCAGCAGCCAAAAATATGCGGATGAAAAACTGTTTTTT. Amino acid sequence: CASSQKYADEKLFF.

The chain combines TRBV19 with TRBJ1-2, with D maybe TRBD1 (6 bases). The germline V and J ends were trimmed by 7 bases and 4 bases, with 10 bases remaining between them. Germline values: CDR1 LNHDA, CDR2 SQIVND (reference sequence). CDR3 length: 12 amino acids. The CDR3 bases are TGTGCCAGTATGCAGGGGATCTATGGCTACACCTTC. It specifies CASMQGIYGYTF.

In its sample, this clonotype was seen many times. The chain has TRBV20-1 and TRBJ2-5, with D perhaps being TRBD1 or TRBD2 (5 bases each). V was trimmed by 3 bases and J by 5 bases, leaving 16 bases between them. Germline V CDR1 and CDR2: DFQATT, SNEGSKA (reference sequence). This CDR3 is 14 amino acids long. In nucleotides, the CDR3 is TGCAGTGCTAGCCGCAGACCGGGGACGGAGACCCAGTACTTC. It encodes CSASRRPGTETQYF.

Many counts were recorded for this clonotype. The rearrangement links TRBV2 to TRBJ2-5; 13 bases fit TRBD2. V lost 6 bases and J lost 4; bases outside the gene matches: 11. The CDR3 has 17 amino acids. Germline-derived CDR1 and CDR2 are SNHLY and FYNNEI. The CDR3 coding sequence is TGTGCCAGCAGCACCGCCCGGACTAGCGGGAGTTCAGAGACCCAGTACTTC. Its translation is CASSTARTSGSSETQYF.

This clonotype has ten or more counts. The chain combines TRBV20-1 with TRBJ1-1; 11 nucleotides agree with TRBD1. V lost 4 bases, J lost 4 bases, and 5 bases stayed unmatched. CDR3 length equals 14 residues. From germline, CDR1 is DFQATT and CDR2 SNEGSKA (reference sequence). DNA for the CDR3: TGCAGTGCTAACGCCGGGACAGGGGGCACTGAAGCTTTCTTT. This gives the protein CSANAGTGGTEAFF.

Worth noting for this clonotype: Compared with germline, one end of the junction differs, possibly owing to a read error. This chain connects TRBV6-5 to TRBJ2-7, with 10 positions matching TRBD2. The germline CDR1 and CDR2 sequences are MNHEY and SVGAGI. This CDR3 is 15 amino acids long. CDR3 in amino acids: CASIYGTSATYEQYF. The DNA of the CDR3 is TGTGCCAGCATTTACGGGACTAGCGCAACCTACGAGCAGTACTTC.

This clonotype was picked up a small number of times. This may come from a read error, since a much larger clone is one base off. V gene TRBV20-1 combines with J gene TRBJ1-5, with D unclear. V lost 5 bases to trimming and J lost 9 bases, with 14 bases between them. The CDR3 contains 12 residues. CDR1 is DFQATT, CDR2 SNEGSKA, per germline (reference sequence). The CDR3 sequence is CSACAPRAPQHF. The CDR3 bases are TGCAGTGCTTGCGCCCCCCGGGCGCCCCAGCATTTT.

This clonotype was seen many times. The chain uses TRBV6-1 and TRBJ1-5; 7 positions agree with TRBD1. CDR1 MNHNS and CDR2 SASEGT come from the germline V gene. This CDR3 has 14 residues. The ends lost 4 bases at V and 5 bases at J; junction bases unmatched: 5. The CDR3 protein is CASSVQGVHQPQHF. The DNA for the CDR3 is TGTGCCAGCAGTGTCCAGGGGGTGCATCAGCCCCAGCATTTT.

This clonotype occurred many times. This chain uses TRBV6-1 with TRBJ2-2; 7 nucleotides align to TRBD1. V lost 3 bases and J lost 5; bases outside the gene matches: 6. The CDR3 length is 15 residues. CDR1 and CDR2 from the germline V gene are MNHNS and SASEGT. DNA for the CDR3: TGTGCCAGCAGTGATAGACAGGGATGGACCGGGGAGCTGTTTTTT. Translated: CASSDRQGWTGELFF.

This clonotype was detected ten times or more. The CDR3 region has the DNA TGCAGTGCTCGACCAGGACTAGCGGGGGGGCCCGGTACAGATACGCAGTATTTT. Amino acid sequence: CSARPGLAGGPGTDTQYF. The V and J genes are TRBV20-1 and TRBJ2-3, with TRBD2 matching over 15 bases. The CDR3 loop spans 18 amino acids. J was trimmed by 3 bases and V by 5 bases; bases with no gene match: 12. Germline values: CDR1 DFQATT, CDR2 SNEGSKA (reference sequence).

The sample holds many counts of this clonotype. This sequence joins TRBV20-1 and TRBJ1-5; D is ambiguous. The ends were cut back, 3 bases at V and 0 bases at J, with 6 bases in the middle. CDR1 and CDR2 (germline): DFQATT, SNEGSKA (reference sequence). There are 13 residues in the CDR3. CDR3 DNA sequence: TGCAGTGCTAGGGCCTATAGCAATCAGCCCCAGCATTTT. Its protein is CSARAYSNQPQHF.

Ten or more counts support this clonotype. The V gene is TRBV30, the J gene TRBJ2-2; 10 nucleotides match TRBD1. The CDR3 spans 14 residues. J lost 7 bases, V lost 4 bases, and 6 bases had no gene match. Germline values: CDR1 GTSNPN, CDR2 SVGIG (reference sequence). The CDR3 reads CAWTRDRGHGELFF. CDR3 DNA: TGTGCCTGGACCCGGGACAGGGGACACGGGGAGCTGTTTTTT.

The sample holds many counts of this clonotype. The chain has TRBV7-2 and TRBJ2-5; 7 nucleotides line up with TRBD2. Germline V gene sequence: CDR1 SGHTA, CDR2 FQGNSA. Trimming took 2 bases from V and 5 from J; bases not matched to a gene: 8. The CDR3 runs 15 residues. The CDR3 DNA sequence: TGTGCCAGCAGCTTAAGTTCGACCGGGAGGGAGACCCAGTACTTC. Its protein is CASSLSSTGRETQYF.

This clonotype was counted at least ten times. This chain connects TRBV15 to TRBJ2-7; the match to TRBD1 covers 7 bases. J was trimmed by 1 base and V by 1 base; bases with no gene match: 4. The CDR3 spans 15 residues. The germline V gene encodes CDR1 LNHNV and CDR2 YYDKDF (reference sequence). The CDR3 loop reads CATSRGTGSSYEQYF. CDR3 bases: TGTGCCACCAGCAGAGGGACAGGCTCGTCCTACGAGCAGTACTTC.

In its sample, this clonotype was seen many times. The chain joins TRBV30 to TRBJ1-2; 8 bases are a match to TRBD1. The junction had 0 bases not matched to a gene; V was cut back by 5 bases and J by 7 bases. The CDR3 extends over 10 amino acids. Germline values: CDR1 GTSNPN, CDR2 SVGIG (reference sequence). The CDR3 protein is CAWDRGGYTF. The CDR3 region has the DNA TGTGCCTGGGACAGGGGTGGCTACACCTTC.

This clonotype showed up many times. This chain joins TRBV6-1 and TRBJ1-1; possible D gene TRBD1, 5 bases. The CDR3 runs to 14 residues. Germline values: CDR1 MNHNS, CDR2 SASEGT. V lost 6 bases and J 5 bases, leaving 16 bases between the germline ends. The CDR3 coding sequence is TGTGCCAGCAGCCCCGGGGCTTCGAGGACTGAAGCTTTCTTT. Protein product: CASSPGASRTEAFF.

This clonotype was counted at least ten times. The gene calls are TRBV19 and TRBJ1-5; 8 nucleotides line up with TRBD1. The CDR3 runs 18 residues. Germline trimming cut 5 bases from V and 2 bases from J; bases unmatched to any gene: 14. The germline V gene encodes CDR1 LNHDA and CDR2 SQIVND (reference sequence). CDR3 protein: CASSHPLGQGMGNQPQHF. The DNA of the CDR3 is TGTGCCAGTAGTCATCCCCTTGGACAGGGTATGGGCAATCAGCCCCAGCATTTT.

The table lists this clonotype with many counts. The CDR3 spells CASGTDTNTGELFF. CDR3 nucleotides: TGTGCCAGCGGAACTGATACGAACACCGGGGAGCTGTTTTTT. The rearrangement links TRBV12-3 or TRBV12-4 to TRBJ2-2; D gene ambiguous. The V and J ends lost 8 bases and 0 bases respectively, with 10 bases between them. This CDR3 has 14 residues.